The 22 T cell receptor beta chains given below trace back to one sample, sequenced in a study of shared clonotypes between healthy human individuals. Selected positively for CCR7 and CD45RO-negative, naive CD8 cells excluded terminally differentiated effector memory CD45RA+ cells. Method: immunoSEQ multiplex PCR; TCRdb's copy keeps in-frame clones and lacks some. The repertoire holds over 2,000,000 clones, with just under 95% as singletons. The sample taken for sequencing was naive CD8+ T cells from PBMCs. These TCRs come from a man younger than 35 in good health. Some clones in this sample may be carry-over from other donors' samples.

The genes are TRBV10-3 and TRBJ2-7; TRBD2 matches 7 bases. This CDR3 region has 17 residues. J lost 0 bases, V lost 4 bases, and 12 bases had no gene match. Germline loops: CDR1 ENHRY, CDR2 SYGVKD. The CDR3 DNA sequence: TGTGCCATCAGTGCTATATTATCCGGGACTACCTCCTACGAGCAGTACTTC. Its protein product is CAISAILSGTTSYEQYF.

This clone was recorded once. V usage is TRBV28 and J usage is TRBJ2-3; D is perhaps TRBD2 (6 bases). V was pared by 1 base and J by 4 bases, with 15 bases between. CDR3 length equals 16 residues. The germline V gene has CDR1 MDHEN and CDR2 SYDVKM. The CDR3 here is CASSLFAGSYADTQYF. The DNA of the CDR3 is TGTGCCAGCAGTTTATTTGCCGGGAGCTATGCAGATACGCAGTATTTT.

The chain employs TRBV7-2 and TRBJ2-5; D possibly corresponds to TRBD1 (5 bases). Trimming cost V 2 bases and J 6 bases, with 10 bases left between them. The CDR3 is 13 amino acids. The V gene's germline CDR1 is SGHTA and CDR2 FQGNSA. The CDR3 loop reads CASSLKLGQTQYF. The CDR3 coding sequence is TGTGCCAGCAGCTTAAAATTGGGGCAGACCCAGTACTTC. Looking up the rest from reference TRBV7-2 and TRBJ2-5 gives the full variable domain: GAGVSQSPSNKVTEKGKDVELRCDPISGHTALYWYRQSLGQGLEFLIYFQGNSAPDKSGLPSDRFSAERTGGSVSTLTIQRTQQEDSAVYLCASSLKLGQTQYFGPGTRLLVL.

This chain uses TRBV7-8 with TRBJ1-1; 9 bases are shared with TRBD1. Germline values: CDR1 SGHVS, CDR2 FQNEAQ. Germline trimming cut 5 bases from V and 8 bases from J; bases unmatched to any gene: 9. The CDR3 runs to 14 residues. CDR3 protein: CASSTPGTGNEAFF. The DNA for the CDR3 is TGTGCCAGCAGCACACCCGGGACAGGGAACGAAGCTTTCTTT.

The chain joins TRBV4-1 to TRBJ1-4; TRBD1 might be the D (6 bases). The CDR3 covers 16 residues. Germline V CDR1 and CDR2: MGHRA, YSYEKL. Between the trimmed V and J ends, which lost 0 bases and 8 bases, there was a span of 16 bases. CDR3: CASSQDRGRGREKLFF. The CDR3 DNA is TGCGCCAGCAGCCAAGATAGGGGCAGGGGAAGGGAAAAACTGTTTTTT.

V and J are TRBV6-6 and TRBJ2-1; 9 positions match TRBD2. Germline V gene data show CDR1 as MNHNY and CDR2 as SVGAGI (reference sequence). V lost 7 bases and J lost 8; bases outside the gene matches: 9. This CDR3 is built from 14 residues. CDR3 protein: CASNLAGDVDEQFF. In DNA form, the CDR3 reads TGTGCCAGCAATTTAGCGGGAGATGTCGATGAGCAGTTCTTC.

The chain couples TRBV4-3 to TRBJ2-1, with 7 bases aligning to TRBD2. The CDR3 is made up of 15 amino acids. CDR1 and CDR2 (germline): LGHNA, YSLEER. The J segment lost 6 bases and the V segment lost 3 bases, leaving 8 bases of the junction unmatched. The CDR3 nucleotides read TGCGCCAGCAGCCAGGAGCGGACTAGATCCAATGAGCAGTTCTTC. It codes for CASSQERTRSNEQFF.

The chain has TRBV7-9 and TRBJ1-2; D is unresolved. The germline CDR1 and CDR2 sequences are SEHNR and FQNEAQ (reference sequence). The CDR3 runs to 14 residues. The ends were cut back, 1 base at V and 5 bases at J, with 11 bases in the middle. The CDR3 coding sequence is TGTGCCAGCAGCTTAGAATTCGTGGGGTATGGCTACACCTTC. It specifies CASSLEFVGYGYTF. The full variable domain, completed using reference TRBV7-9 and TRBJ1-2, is DTGVSQNPRHKITKRGQNVTFRCDPISEHNRLYWYRQTLGQGPEFLTYFQNEAQLEKSRLLSDRFSAERPKGSFSTLEIQRTEQGDSAMYLCASSLEFVGYGYTFGSGTRLTVV.

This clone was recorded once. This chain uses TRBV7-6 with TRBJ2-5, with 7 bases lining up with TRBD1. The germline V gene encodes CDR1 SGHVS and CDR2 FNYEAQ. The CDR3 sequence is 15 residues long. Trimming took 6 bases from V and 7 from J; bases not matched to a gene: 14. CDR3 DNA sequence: TGTGCCAGCAGTCCAGGACAGGATGCCTGGGGGACCCAGTACTTC. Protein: CASSPGQDAWGTQYF.

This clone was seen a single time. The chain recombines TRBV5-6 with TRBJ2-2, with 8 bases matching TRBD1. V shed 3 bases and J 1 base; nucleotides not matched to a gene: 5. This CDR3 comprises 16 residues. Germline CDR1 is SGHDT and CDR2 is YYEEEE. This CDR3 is CASSSGDRLNTGELFF. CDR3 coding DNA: TGTGCCAGCAGCTCGGGGGACAGGCTGAACACCGGGGAGCTGTTTTTT.

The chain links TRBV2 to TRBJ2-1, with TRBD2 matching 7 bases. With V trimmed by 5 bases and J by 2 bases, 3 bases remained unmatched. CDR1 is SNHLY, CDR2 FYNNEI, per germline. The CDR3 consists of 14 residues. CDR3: CASSPSGAYNEQFF. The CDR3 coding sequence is TGTGCCAGCAGTCCTAGCGGAGCCTACAATGAGCAGTTCTTC.

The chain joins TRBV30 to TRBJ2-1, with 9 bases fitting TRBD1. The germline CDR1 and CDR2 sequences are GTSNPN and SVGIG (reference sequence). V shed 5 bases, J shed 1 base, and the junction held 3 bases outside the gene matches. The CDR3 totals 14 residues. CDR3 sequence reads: CAWGQGFSYNEQFF. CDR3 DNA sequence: TGTGCCTGGGGACAGGGGTTTTCCTACAATGAGCAGTTCTTC.

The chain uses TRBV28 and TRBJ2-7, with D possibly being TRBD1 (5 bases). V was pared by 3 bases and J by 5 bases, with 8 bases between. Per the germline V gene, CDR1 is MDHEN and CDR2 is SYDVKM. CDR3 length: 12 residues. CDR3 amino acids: CASSFPRDEQYF. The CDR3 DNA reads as TGTGCCAGCAGTTTCCCCAGGGACGAGCAGTACTTC.

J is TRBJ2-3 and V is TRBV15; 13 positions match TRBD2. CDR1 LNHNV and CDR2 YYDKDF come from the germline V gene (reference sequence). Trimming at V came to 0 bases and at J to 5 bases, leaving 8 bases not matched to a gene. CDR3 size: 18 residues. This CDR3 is CATSRDGRLAGGKDTQYF. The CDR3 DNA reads TGTGCCACCAGCAGAGATGGGAGACTAGCGGGAGGTAAAGATACGCAGTATTTT.

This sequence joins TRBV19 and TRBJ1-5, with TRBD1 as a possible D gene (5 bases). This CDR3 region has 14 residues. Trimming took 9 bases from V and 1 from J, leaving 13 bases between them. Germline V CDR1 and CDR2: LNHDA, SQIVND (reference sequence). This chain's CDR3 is CASHVRDSNQPQHF. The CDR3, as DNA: TGTGCCAGCCACGTCCGGGACAGCAATCAGCCCCAGCATTTT.

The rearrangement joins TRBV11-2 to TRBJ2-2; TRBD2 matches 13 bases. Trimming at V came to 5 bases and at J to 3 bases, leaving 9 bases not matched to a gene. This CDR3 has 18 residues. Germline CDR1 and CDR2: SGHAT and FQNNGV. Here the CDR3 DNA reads TGTGCCAGCAGCCCCATTAGGACTAGCGGGAGAGACACCGGGGAGCTGTTTTTT. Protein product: CASSPIRTSGRDTGELFF. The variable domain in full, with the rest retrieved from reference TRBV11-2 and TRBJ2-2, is EAGVAQSPRYKIIEKRQSVAFWCNPISGHATLYWYQQILGQGPKLLIQFQNNGVVDDSQLPKDRFSAERLKGVDSTLKIQPAKLEDSAVYLCASSPIRTSGRDTGELFFGEGSRLTVL.

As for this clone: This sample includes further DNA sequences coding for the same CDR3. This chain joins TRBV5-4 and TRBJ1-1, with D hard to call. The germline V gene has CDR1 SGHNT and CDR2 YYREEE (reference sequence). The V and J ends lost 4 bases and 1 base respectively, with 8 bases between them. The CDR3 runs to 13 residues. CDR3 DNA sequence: TGTGCCAGCAGCCCCCGAGGGAACACTGAAGCTTTCTTT. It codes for CASSPRGNTEAFF.

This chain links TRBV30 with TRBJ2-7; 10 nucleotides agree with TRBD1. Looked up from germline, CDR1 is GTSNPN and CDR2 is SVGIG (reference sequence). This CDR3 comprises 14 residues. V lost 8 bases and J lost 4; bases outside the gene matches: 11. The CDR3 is CAGNDRGLPYEQYF. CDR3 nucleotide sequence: TGTGCCGGGAATGACAGGGGGCTGCCTTACGAGCAGTACTTC.

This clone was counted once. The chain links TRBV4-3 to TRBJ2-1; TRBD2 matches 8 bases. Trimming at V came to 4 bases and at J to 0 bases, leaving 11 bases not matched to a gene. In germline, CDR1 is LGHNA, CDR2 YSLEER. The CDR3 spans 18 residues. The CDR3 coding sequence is TGCGCCAGCAGCCCAATTGCTATAGCGGGGAGCTCCTACAATGAGCAGTTCTTC. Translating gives CASSPIAIAGSSYNEQFF.

CDR3 region: CASSKVGGPRYYEQYF. In nucleotides, the CDR3 is TGTGCCAGCAGCAAAGTTGGGGGGCCAAGGTACTACGAGCAGTACTTC. V and J are TRBV21-1 and TRBJ2-7. TRBV21-1 is assigned pseudogene status. CDR3 length: 16 amino acids.

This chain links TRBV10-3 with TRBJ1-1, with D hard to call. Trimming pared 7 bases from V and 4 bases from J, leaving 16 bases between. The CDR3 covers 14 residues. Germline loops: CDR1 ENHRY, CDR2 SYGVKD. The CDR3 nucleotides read TGTGCCATCATGCAGGCCCCTCGGCCCACTGAAGCTTTCTTT. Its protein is CAIMQAPRPTEAFF.

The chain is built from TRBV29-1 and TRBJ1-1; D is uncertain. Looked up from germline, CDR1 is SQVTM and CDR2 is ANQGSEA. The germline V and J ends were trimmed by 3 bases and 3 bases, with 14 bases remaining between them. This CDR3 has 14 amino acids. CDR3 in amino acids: CSVDYRDGYTEAFF. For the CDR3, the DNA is TGCAGCGTTGACTATCGCGACGGTTACACTGAAGCTTTCTTT.